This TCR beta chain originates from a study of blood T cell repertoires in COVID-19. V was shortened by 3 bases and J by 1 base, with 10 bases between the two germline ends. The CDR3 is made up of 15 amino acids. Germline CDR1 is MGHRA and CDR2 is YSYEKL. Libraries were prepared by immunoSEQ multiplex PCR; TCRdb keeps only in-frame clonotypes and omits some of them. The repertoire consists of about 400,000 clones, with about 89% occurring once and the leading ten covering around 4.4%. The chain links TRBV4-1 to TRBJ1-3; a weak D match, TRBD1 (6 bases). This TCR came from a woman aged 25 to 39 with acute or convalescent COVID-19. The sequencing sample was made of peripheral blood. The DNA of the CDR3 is TGCGCCAGCAGCCACCCCACAGGGTCTGGAAACACCATATATTTT. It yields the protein CASSHPTGSGNTIYF.